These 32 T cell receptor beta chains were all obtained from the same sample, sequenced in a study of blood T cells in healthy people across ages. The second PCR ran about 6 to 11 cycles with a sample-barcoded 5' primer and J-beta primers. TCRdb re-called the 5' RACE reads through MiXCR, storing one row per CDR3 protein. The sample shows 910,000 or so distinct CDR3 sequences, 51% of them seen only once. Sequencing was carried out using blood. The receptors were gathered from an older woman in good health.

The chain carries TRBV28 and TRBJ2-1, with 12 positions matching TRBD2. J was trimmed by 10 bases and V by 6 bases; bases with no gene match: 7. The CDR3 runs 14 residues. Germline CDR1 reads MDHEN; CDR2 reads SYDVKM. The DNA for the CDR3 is TGTGCCAGCAGCGGACTAGCGGGAAGAGGGGAGCAGTTCTTC. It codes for CASSGLAGRGEQFF.

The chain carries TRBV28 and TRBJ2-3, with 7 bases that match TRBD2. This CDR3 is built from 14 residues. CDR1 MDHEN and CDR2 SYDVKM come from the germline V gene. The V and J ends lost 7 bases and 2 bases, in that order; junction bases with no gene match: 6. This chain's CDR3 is CASKPGGSTDTQYF. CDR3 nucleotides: TGTGCCAGCAAACCGGGAGGCTCCACAGATACGCAGTATTTT.

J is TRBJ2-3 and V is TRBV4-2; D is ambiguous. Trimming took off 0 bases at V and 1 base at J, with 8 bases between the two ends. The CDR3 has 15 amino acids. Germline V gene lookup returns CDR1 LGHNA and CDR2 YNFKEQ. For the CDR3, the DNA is TGTGCCAGCAGCCAAGAGAGTCCGGGCACAGATACGCAGTATTTT. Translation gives CASSQESPGTDTQYF.

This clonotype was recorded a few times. The chain's CDR3 is CASSSARRETYEQYF. CDR3 DNA: TGTGCCAGCAGCTCGGCGCGACGGGAGACCTACGAGCAGTACTTC. This sequence joins TRBV7-9 and TRBJ2-7; weak D call: TRBD2 (6 bases). The germline gives CDR1 SEHNR, CDR2 FQNEAQ (reference sequence). V dropped 4 bases and J dropped 2 bases, with 15 bases sitting between them. The CDR3 consists of 15 residues.

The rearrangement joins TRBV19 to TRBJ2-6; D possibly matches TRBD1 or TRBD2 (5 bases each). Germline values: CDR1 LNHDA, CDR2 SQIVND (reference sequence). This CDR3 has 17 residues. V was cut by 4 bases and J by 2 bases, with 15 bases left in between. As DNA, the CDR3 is TGTGCCAGTAGTACATCCGGGACGGCGACTGGGGCCAACGTCCTGACTTTC. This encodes CASSTSGTATGANVLTF.

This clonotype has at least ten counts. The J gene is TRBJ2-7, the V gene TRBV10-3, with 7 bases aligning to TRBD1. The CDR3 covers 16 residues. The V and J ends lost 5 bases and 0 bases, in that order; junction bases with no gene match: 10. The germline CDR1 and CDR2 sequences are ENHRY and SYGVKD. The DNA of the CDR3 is TGTGCCATCAGTTACGGACAGGCCGAAAGCTCCTACGAGCAGTACTTC. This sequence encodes CAISYGQAESSYEQYF.

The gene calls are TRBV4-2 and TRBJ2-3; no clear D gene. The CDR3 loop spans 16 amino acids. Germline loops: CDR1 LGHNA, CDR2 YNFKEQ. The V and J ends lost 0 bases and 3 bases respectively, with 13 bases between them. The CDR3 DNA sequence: TGTGCCAGCAGCCAAGACGCAGGCGGTGGGACAGATACGCAGTATTTT. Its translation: CASSQDAGGGTDTQYF.

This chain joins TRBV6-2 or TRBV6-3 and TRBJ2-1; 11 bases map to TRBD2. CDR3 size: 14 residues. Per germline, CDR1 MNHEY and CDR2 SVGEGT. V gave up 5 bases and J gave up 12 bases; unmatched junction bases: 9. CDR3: CASSPGLAEWPQFF. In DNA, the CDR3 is TGTGCCAGCAGTCCGGGACTAGCGGAATGGCCGCAGTTCTTC.

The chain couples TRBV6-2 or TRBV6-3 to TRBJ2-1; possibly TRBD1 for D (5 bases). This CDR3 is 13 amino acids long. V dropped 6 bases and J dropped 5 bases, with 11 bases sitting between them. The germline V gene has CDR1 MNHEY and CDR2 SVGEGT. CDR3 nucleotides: TGTGCCAGCAGACCAGGGATCCACAATGAGCAGTTCTTC. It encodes CASRPGIHNEQFF.

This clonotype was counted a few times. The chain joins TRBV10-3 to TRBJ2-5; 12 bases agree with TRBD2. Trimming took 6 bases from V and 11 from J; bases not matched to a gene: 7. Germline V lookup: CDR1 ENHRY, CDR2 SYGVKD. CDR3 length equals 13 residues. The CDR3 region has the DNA TGTGCCATCAGCCCGGGACTAGCGGGTGAGCAGTACTTC. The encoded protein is CAISPGLAGEQYF.

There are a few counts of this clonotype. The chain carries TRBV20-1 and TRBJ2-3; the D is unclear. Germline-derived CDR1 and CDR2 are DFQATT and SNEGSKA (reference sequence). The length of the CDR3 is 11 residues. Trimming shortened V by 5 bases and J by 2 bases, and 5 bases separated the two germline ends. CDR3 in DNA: TGCAGTGCTGAAAACACAGATACGCAGTATTTT. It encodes CSAENTDTQYF.

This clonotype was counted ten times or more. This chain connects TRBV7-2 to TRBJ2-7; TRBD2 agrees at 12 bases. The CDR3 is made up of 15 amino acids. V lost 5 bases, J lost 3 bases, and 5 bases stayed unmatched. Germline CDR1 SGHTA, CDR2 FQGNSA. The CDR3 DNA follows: TGTGCCAGCAGCCAGACTAGCGGGAGTCACTACGAGCAGTACTTC. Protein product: CASSQTSGSHYEQYF.

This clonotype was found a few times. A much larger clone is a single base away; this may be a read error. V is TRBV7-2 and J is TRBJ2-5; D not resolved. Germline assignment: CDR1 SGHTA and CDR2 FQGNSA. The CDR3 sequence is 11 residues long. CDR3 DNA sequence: TGTGCCAGCAGCCAACAAGGGACCCAGTACTTC. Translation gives CASSQQGTQYF. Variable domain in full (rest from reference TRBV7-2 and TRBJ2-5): GAGVSQSPSNKVTEKGKDVELRCDPISGHTALYWYRQSLGQGLEFLIYFQGNSAPDKSGLPSDRFSAERTGGSVSTLTIQRTQQEDSAVYLCASSQQGTQYFGPGTRLLVL.

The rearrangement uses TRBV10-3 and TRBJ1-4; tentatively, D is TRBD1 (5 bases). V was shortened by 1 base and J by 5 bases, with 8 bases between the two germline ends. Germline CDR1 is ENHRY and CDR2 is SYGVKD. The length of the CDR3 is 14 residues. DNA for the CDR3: TGTGCCATCAGTGAGTGGGACTCCAATGAAAAACTGTTTTTT. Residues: CAISEWDSNEKLFF.

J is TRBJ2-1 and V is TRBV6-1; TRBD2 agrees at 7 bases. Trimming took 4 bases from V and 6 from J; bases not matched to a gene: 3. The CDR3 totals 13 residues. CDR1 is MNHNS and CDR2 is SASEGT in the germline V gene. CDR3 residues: CASSVASGNEQFF. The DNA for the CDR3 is TGTGCCAGCAGTGTGGCTAGCGGCAATGAGCAGTTCTTC.

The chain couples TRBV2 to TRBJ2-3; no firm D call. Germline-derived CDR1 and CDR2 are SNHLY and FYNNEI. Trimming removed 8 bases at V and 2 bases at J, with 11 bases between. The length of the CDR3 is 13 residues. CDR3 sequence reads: CASVREHTDTQYF. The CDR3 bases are TGTGCCAGCGTGAGAGAACACACAGATACGCAGTATTTT.

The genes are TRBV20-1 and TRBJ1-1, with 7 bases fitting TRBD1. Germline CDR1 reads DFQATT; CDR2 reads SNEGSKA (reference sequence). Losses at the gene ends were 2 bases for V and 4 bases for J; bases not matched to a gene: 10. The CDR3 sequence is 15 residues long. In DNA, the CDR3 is TGCAGTGCTAGACTCCCGGGACAGCGGATCACTGAAGCTTTCTTT. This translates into CSARLPGQRITEAFF.

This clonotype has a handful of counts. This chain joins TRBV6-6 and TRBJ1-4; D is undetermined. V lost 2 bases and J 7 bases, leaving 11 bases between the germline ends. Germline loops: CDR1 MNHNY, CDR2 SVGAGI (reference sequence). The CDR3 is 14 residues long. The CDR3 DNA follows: TGTGCCAGCAGTTACCGCGAGGGTAGTGAAAAACTGTTTTTT. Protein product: CASSYREGSEKLFF.

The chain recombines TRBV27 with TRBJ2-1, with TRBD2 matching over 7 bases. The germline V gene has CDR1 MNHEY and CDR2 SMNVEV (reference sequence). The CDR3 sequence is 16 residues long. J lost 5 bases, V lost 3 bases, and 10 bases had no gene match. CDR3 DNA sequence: TGTGCCAGCAGTTTTGCCCTAGCGGATAACAACAATGAGCAGTTCTTC. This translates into CASSFALADNNNEQFF.

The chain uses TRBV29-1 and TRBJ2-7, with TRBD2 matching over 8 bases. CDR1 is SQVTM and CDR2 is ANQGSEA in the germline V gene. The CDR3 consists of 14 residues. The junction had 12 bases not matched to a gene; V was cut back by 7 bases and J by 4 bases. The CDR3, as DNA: TGCAGCGCCGACGGAGGGACTAGTGATTACGAGCAGTACTTC. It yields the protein CSADGGTSDYEQYF.

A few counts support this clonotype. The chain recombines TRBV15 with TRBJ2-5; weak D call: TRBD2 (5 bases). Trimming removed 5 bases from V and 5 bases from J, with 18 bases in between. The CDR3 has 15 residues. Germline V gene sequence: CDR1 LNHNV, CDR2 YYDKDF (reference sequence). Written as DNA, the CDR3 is TGTGCCACCAGCGTACTGATGGAAACGGGGGAGACCCAGTACTTC. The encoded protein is CATSVLMETGETQYF.

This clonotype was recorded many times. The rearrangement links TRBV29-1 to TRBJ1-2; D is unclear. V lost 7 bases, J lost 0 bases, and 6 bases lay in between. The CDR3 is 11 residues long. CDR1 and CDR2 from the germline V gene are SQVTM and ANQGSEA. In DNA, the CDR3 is TGCAGCGGGAGTACTAACTATGGCTACACCTTC. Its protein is CSGSTNYGYTF.

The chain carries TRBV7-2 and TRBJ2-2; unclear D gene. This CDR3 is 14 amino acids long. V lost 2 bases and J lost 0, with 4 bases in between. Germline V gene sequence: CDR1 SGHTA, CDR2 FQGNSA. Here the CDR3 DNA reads TGTGCCAGCAGCTTATGGACGAACACCGGGGAGCTGTTTTTT. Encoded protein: CASSLWTNTGELFF. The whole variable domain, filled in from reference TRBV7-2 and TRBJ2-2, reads GAGVSQSPSNKVTEKGKDVELRCDPISGHTALYWYRQSLGQGLEFLIYFQGNSAPDKSGLPSDRFSAERTGGSVSTLTIQRTQQEDSAVYLCASSLWTNTGELFFGEGSRLTVL.

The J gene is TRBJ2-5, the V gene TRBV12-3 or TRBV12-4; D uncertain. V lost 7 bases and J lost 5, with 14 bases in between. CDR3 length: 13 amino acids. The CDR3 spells CASNFFLGETQYF. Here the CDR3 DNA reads TGTGCCAGCAATTTCTTTCTAGGGGAGACCCAGTACTTC.

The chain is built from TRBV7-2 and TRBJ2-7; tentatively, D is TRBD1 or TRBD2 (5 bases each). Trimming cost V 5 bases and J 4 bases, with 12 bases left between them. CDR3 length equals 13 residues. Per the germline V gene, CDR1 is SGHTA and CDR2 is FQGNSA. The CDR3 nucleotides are TGTGCCAGCAGCGCCCAGAGGGGTTACGAGCAGTACTTC. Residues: CASSAQRGYEQYF. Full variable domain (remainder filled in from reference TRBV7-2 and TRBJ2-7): GAGVSQSPSNKVTEKGKDVELRCDPISGHTALYWYRQSLGQGLEFLIYFQGNSAPDKSGLPSDRFSAERTGGSVSTLTIQRTQQEDSAVYLCASSAQRGYEQYFGPGTRLTVT.

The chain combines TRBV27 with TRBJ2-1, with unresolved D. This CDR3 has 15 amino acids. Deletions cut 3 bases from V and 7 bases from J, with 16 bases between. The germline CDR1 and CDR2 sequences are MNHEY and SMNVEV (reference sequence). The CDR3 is CASSFNSGWDNEQFF. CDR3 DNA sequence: TGTGCCAGCAGTTTCAATAGTGGGTGGGATAATGAGCAGTTCTTC.

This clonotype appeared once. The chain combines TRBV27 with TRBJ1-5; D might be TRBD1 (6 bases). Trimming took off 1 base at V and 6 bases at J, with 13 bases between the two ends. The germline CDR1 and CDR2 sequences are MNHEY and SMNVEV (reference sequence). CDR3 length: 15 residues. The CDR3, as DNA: TGTGCCAGCAGTTTATGGGCAGGGGTTGGTCAGCCCCAGCATTTT. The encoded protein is CASSLWAGVGQPQHF.

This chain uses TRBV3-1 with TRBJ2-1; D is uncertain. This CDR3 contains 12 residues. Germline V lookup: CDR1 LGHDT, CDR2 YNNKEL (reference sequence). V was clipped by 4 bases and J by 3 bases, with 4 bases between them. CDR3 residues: CASSPHYNEQFF. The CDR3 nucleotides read TGTGCCAGCAGCCCCCACTACAATGAGCAGTTCTTC.

The CDR3 DNA reads TGTGCCAGCAGCCGTGGGTCTGGAAACACCATATATTTT. This sequence encodes CASSRGSGNTIYF. The chain combines TRBV3-1 with TRBJ1-3; D not resolved. The CDR3 consists of 13 residues. V lost 4 bases and J 1 base, leaving 5 bases between the germline ends. Germline V gene lookup returns CDR1 LGHDT and CDR2 YNNKEL (reference sequence).

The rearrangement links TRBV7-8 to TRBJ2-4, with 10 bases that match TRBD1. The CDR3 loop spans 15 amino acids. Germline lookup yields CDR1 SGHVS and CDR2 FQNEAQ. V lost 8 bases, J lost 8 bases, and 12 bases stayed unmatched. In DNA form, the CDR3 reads TGTGCCAGCTCGGGAGGGGACAGGGGAATAGACATTCAGTACTTC. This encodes CASSGGDRGIDIQYF.

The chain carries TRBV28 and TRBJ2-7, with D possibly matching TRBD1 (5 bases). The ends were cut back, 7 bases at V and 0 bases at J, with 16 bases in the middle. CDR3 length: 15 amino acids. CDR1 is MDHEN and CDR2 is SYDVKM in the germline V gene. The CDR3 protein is CASKAGLVDSYEQYF. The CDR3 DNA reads TGTGCCAGCAAGGCAGGGTTGGTGGACTCCTACGAGCAGTACTTC. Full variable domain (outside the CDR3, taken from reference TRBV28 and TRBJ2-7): DVKVTQSSRYLVKRTGEKVFLECVQDMDHENMFWYRQDPGLGLRLIYFSYDVKMKEKGDIPEGYSVSREKKERFSLILESASTNQTSMYLCASKAGLVDSYEQYFGPGTRLTVT.

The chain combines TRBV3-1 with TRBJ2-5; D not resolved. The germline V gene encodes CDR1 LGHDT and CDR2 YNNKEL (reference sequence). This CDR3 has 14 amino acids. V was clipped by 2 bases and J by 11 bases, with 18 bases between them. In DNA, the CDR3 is TGTGCCAGCAGCCAACAAGTTATAGTATCTGAGCAGTACTTC. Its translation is CASSQQVIVSEQYF.